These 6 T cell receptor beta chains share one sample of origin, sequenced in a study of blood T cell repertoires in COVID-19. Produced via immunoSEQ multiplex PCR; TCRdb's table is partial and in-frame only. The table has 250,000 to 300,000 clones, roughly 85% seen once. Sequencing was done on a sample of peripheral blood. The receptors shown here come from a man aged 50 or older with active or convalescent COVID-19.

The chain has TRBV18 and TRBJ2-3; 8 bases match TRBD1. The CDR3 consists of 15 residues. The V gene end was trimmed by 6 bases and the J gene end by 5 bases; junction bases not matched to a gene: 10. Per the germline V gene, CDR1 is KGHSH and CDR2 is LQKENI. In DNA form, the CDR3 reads TGTGCCAGCTCTCCGAGGGCAGGGGGCGAAGATACGCAGTATTTT. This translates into CASSPRAGGEDTQYF. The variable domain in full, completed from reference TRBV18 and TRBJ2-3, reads NAGVMQNPRHLVRRRGQEARLRCSPMKGHSHVYWYRQLPEEGLKFMVYLQKENIIDESGMPKERFSAEFPKEGPSILRIQQVVRGDSAAYFCASSPRAGGEDTQYFGPGTRLTVL.

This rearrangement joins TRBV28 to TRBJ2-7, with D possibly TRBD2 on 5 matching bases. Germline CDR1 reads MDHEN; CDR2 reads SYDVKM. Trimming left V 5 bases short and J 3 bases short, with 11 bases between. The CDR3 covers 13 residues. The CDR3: CASSVTSFYEQYF. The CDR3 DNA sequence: TGTGCCAGCAGTGTAACTAGTTTCTACGAGCAGTACTTC.

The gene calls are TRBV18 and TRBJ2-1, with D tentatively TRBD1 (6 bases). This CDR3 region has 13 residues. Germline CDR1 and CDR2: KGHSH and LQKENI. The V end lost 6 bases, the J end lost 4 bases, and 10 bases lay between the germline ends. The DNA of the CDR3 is TGTGCCAGCTCCTTCCAGGGGTACAATGAGCAGTTCTTC. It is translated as CASSFQGYNEQFF.

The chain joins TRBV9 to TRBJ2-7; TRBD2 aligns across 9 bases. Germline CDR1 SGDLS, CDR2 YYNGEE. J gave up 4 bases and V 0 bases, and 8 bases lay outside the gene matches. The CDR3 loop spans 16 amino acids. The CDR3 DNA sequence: TGTGCCAGCAGCGTAGATCGAGCGGGAGGCCTATACGAGCAGTACTTC. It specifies CASSVDRAGGLYEQYF.

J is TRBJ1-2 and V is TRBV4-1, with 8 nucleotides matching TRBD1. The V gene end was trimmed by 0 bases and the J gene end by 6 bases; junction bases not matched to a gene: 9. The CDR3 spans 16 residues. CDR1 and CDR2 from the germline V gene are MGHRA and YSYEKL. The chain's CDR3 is CASSQDHPAGGDGYTF. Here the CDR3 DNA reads TGCGCCAGCAGCCAAGATCACCCCGCAGGGGGCGATGGCTACACCTTC.

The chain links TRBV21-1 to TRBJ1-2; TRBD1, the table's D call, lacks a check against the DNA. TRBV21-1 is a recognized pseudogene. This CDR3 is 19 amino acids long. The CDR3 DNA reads TGTGCCTGCAAACTCCGACAGGTCGGGTTTGTGCGTGCCGAGTATGGCTACACCTTC. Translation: CACKLRQVGFVRAEYGYTF.